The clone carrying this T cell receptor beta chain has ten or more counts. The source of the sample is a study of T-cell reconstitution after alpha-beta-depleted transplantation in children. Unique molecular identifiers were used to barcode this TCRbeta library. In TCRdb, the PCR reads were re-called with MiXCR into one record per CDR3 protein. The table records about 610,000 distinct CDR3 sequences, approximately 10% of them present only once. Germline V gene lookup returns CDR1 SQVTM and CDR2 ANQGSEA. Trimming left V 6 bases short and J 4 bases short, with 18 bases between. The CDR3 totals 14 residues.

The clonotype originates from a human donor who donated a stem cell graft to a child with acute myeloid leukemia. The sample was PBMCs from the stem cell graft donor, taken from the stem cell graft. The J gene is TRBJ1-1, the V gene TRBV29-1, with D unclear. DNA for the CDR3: TGCAGCGTCCGCCTGGGCCTACAGATCACTGAAGCTTTCTTT. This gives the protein CSVRLGLQITEAFF. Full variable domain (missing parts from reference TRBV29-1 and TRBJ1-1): SAVISQKPSRDICQRGTSLTIQCQVDSQVTMMFWYRQQPGQSLTLIATANQGSEATYESGFVIDKFPISRPNLTFSTLTVSNMSPEDSSIYLCSVRLGLQITEAFFGQGTRLTVV.